This T cell receptor (beta chain) was captured by sequencing in a study of cytomegalovirus exposure and HLA in healthy donors (dated by TCRdb to about 2017). In terms of the full investigation: In an earlier analysis of approximately 500 of the donors, 250 to 350 Gb of sequence data and 100 million or so unique TCR beta sequences from about 179 million T cells were reported. Alongside the repertoire data, information on donor age, sex, ethnicity and CMV serostatus was compiled. Roughly 300 gigabases of sequencing data and some 85 million unique TCR sequences were included in an early release covering about 620 HLA-typed donors. Across some 400 genotyped donors of the cohort, an average of about 220,000 unique TCR beta nucleotide sequences per donor were sequenced, and approximately 17% of those sequences were non-productive. The number of typed donors differed by locus: roughly 629-630 for A, B, C, DRB1 and DQB1; some 500 for DQA1; approximately 610 for DPA1; and 400 to 480 for DPB1. The T cell repertoires of 670 or so subjects were profiled by immunosequencing and related to cytomegalovirus serostatus. Of the roughly 400 genotyped donors, around 81% fell in the genetic ancestry cluster associated with self-reported Caucasian donors. An earlier analysis of several hundred of the donors applied high-throughput TCR beta sequencing to assess whether each TCR beta V gene segment acted as functional or pseudogenic. HLA typing covered class I and class II loci at four-digit resolution. To predict cytomegalovirus infection status, the study combined high-throughput TCR immunosequencing, statistical association of individual TCRs with disease status, and machine learning. A few DR-DQ haplotypes were treated as single units for association and clustering because of strong linkage in the cohort. All discovery cohort repertoires had been generated on a single sequencing platform. To study patterns of TCR occurrence, a later analysis re-analyzed previously published TCR beta repertoires from around 670 donors and added high-resolution HLA genotyping. A later genetic analysis took genome-wide SNP genotypes for about 55% of the 666 donors and used that subset as a discovery cohort. The study was designed to test whether signatures of past pathogen exposure could be identified by cataloging public T cell receptors. A separate validation cohort of approximately 120 different subjects was used in addition to the approximately 610-subject first cohort. The later analysis used no new phenotypic data to find candidate immune exposures, relying instead on TCR beta sequences and their occurrence across donors. Broad study findings and their caveats: According to a later analysis, most CMV-associated TCR beta chains appeared to be HLA-restricted, and the HLA associations seemed to be driven largely by CMV exposure. Linkage disequilibrium might explain the correlated functional status among segregating V segments, but an unknown experimental factor could not be ruled out. CMV serostatus was the only immune exposure information available for the cohort. A later analysis found that TCR association rates varied across HLA loci, with DRB1 alleles showing the most associated TCRs and HLA-C alleles the fewest. In a later analysis, HLA-associated TCR beta chains were found to be more clonally expanded and to have lower generation probabilities than equally common non-associated chains. In an earlier analysis of some 550 of the donors, most TCR beta V segments were observed in productive rearrangements about 87% or about 30% of the time, broadly matching IMGT annotations. Assigning TCR associations to individual alleles was difficult when HLA alleles, especially DR and DQ, strongly co-occurred. A total of around 150 TCR beta chains were listed by the study as associated with cytomegalovirus. A cluster of highly shared sequence variants was judged likely to represent a technical artifact of the sequencing pipeline. A further reported finding was that TCR beta sequences accurately predicted the HLA-A and HLA-B alleles for most subjects in the first cohort. According to a later analysis, parvovirus B19, influenza, CMV and Epstein-Barr virus appeared linked to several top co-occurrence clusters. In a later genetic analysis, a missense DCLRE1C variant was associated with V-gene and J-gene trimming of TCR beta chains, and the association was replicated in an independent cohort. In this cohort, only TCR beta chains were sequenced, and detectable features were limited by the absence of alpha or paired-chain data. Some 15 rarely observed V segments, including chromosome 9 orphons, were excluded from the earlier analysis of approximately 500 of the donors because counts were too low. According to a later genetic analysis, donors in an Asian-associated ancestry cluster had fewer N-insertions in productive TCRs than the approximately 670-donor mean. Across donors, most TCR sequences were observed very rarely, whereas some public TCRs were present in many individuals. In both the original and validation cohorts, the classifier was reported to diagnose cytomegalovirus status with high specificity and sensitivity. Some IMGT-functional V segments, including TRBV6-2 and TRBV6-3, could not be distinguished by the 87-base-pair reads and were therefore excluded. The presence/absence analyses assumed that sequencing depth was roughly uniform across donors, and that assumption may not be true. In vitro tests confirmed that a few of the cytomegalovirus-associated TCR beta chains recognize cytomegalovirus antigens. Specific HLA alleles were associated with roughly 17,000 TCR beta sequences at a false discovery rate of 0.05 in a later analysis. It was suggested by the authors that the approach could potentially be generalized to other disease states and immunological phenotypes. Because HLA typing was unavailable for some donors at each locus, only the typed subset was used in association tests.

The CDR3 holds 18 amino acids from the cysteine to the phenylalanine. Just the 54-base CDR3 DNA is kept, in frame starting at base 1. Taken from the germline V gene, the CDR1 and CDR2 loops are SGDLS and YYNGEE. A remark on this clone: Its binding antigen is unknown. At one boundary the junction diverges from the germline segment, which might be a read error.

The cohort comprised some 700 healthy bone marrow donors. Cohort members were all nominally healthy when sampled, although unrecorded immune exposures were likely present. The donor tested CMV seronegative and was one of the 352 seronegative cohort members. A peripheral blood sample was collected from each donor, and TCR beta sequencing was performed on peripheral blood mononuclear cells. The Qiagen DNeasy Blood Extraction Kit was used to extract genomic DNA from the blood cell samples. The library relied on the immunoSEQ multiplex PCR assay. For the multiplex PCR, a mixture combining 60 forward primers for TCR Vbeta segments and 13 reverse primers for TCR Jbeta segments was used. A multiplex PCR assay on genomic DNA amplified the CDR3 region of rearranged TCR beta genes. The amplified TCR beta libraries were sequenced on the Illumina HiSeq System as 87-base-pair reads. On the authors' methods: A later analysis tallied around 87 million unique TCR beta chains across the approximately 670 repertoires, and about 10 million of those chains were shared by two or more donors. Raw reads were error-corrected and collapsed into unique sequences with a nearest-neighbor algorithm that merged closely related sequences to remove PCR and sequencing errors. Alignment of CDR3 sequences to IMGT reference sequences was used to assign V, D and J gene segments. For a sequence to be retained, a match of at least six nucleotides was required to both a V gene segment and a J gene segment. Rearrangements were called productive when the CDR3 lacked stop codons and stayed in frame with V and J; all others were non-productive. Following IMGT convention, CDR3 was defined as the stretch from the second conserved V-encoded cysteine to the conserved J-encoded phenylalanine. Sequences without an unambiguous match to a single V gene segment were excluded from the earlier analysis of 500 to 700 of the donors. In an earlier analysis of 450 to 700 of the donors, V segments were called functional above 56.7% productive rearrangements and were called segregating when the between-donor standard deviation exceeded 5%. To diagnose cytomegalovirus status from the catalog of TCR beta chain sequences, a statistical classification framework was built. V and J gene assignment, in a later analysis, came from comparing TCR nucleotide sequences with IMGT/GENE-DB human TR gene sequences. The TCRdist pipeline was used in a later analysis to assign CDR3 sequences and most-parsimonious VDJ recombination scenarios. In a later analysis, each TCR beta chain was defined by its CDR3 amino acid sequence together with its V-gene family, and reads without a unique V-gene family were excluded. In a later analysis, around 650 highly shared, low-generation-probability nucleotide sequences were removed to address suspected cross-contamination and a sequencing artifact. In a later analysis, a clonal expansion index for each public chain was calculated from normalized within-repertoire ranks of inferred template counts. Generation probabilities in a later analysis came from a VDJ recombination model fitted to out-of-frame rearrangements, and those results were checked against IGoR. In a later analysis, TCR-TCR, TCR-HLA and TCR-CMV co-occurrence was scored with hypergeometric tests, and a repertoire-size bias correction was applied to TCR pairs. In a later analysis, false discovery rates were estimated by permuting HLA or CMV assignments 20 times. In a later analysis, co-occurring TCRs were grouped using DBSCAN, with TCRdist sequence similarity added in when clustering inside HLA-allele-positive subsets. Co-occurrence clustering excluded repertoires with fewer than 30,000 or more than 120,000 public chains, plus five with anomalous nucleotide sharing. TCRdb took this table from immuneACCESS and kept in-frame rearrangements with V and J called. Such tables lack part of the clones; where checked against another copy, unresolved V genes explain under half of the gap, and the rest is unexplained. V and J calls and clone size are copied from that table; D and trimming were computed from the DNA. In all, the sample holds 150,000 to 180,000 clones, and about four fifths of those were seen once. Approximately 2.6% of the sample is in the top ten clones.

The TCR was taken from a man in his late teens or twenties in good health and CMV-seronegative. In this chain, TRBV9 is recombined with TRBJ2-6; 8 junctional bases match TRBD2. Sequencing input: PBMCs. The CDR3 protein sequence reads: CASSVIPGGSAGANGLTF. The DNA is as follows: TGTGCCAGCAGCGTAATACCGGGGGGGAGTGCTGGGGCCAACGGCCTGACTTTC.